The 12 T cell receptor beta chains listed next were all sequenced from one sample in a study of vaccination effects on CD4 cells after COVID-19. CD4+ T cells were isolated after about nine days of culture. The antigens these receptors bind are not known. Repertoires were generated with immunoSEQ multiplex PCR, while TCRdb's copy carries only in-frame clones and drops some. The data show tens of thousands of clones, about 72% seen once. The sample was CD4+ T cells from PBMCs cultured without peptide, taken before COVID-19 vaccination. The receptors were gathered from a human donor who had a prior SARS-CoV-2 infection.

This CDR3 reads CASSTLSYGTLQETQYF. The CDR3 DNA reads TGTGCCAGTAGTACACTATCGTACGGGACCCTTCAAGAGACCCAGTACTTC. V usage is TRBV19 and J usage is TRBJ2-5; D is possibly TRBD1 or TRBD2 (5 bases each). This CDR3 comprises 17 residues. Germline V gives CDR1 LNHDA, CDR2 SQIVND (reference sequence). Trimming stripped 4 bases from V and 2 bases from J, with 20 bases between. The full variable domain, with the rest looked up from reference TRBV19 and TRBJ2-5, is DGGITQSPKYLFRKEGQNVTLSCEQNLNHDAMYWYRQDPGQGLRLIYYSQIVNDFQKGDIAEGYSVSREKKESFPLTVTSAQKNPTAFYLCASSTLSYGTLQETQYFGPGTRLLVL.

The count of this clone is one. V is TRBV7-9 and J is TRBJ2-5; 11 bases line up with TRBD2. This CDR3 region has 16 residues. Germline trimming cut 5 bases from V and 3 bases from J; bases unmatched to any gene: 8. Germline lookup yields CDR1 SEHNR and CDR2 FQNEAQ (reference sequence). CDR3 residues: CASSLRLAGPEETQYF. Here the CDR3 DNA reads TGTGCCAGCAGCCTCCGACTAGCGGGGCCCGAAGAGACCCAGTACTTC.

V gene TRBV10-3 combines with J gene TRBJ1-2, with 8 bases that match TRBD1. With 6 bases clipped from V and 3 bases from J, the junction kept 15 bases outside the gene matches. Germline assignment: CDR1 ENHRY and CDR2 SYGVKD. The CDR3 is 17 amino acids. The CDR3 here is CAISRPNREDRDYGYTF. The DNA for the CDR3 is TGTGCCATCAGCCGCCCAAATCGCGAGGACAGGGACTATGGCTACACCTTC.

V gene TRBV6-5 combines with J gene TRBJ2-1; D not resolved. There are 15 residues in the CDR3. Germline CDR1 MNHEY, CDR2 SVGAGI. V lost 6 bases, J lost 1 base, and 13 bases lay in between. CDR3 coding DNA: TGTGCCAGCAGCTCTAATTGGGTTTCCTACAATGAGCAGTTCTTC. Amino acids: CASSSNWVSYNEQFF.

The chain links TRBV4-2 to TRBJ2-6; D is uncertain. Looked up from germline, CDR1 is LGHNA and CDR2 is YNFKEQ. V was shortened by 1 base and J by 0 bases, with 10 bases between the two germline ends. This CDR3 contains 17 residues. This CDR3 is CASSQALRNSGANVLTF. The CDR3 DNA reads TGTGCCAGCAGCCAAGCCCTCCGAAACTCTGGGGCCAACGTCCTGACTTTC.

The chain is built from TRBV3-1 (or the pseudogene TRBV3-2) and TRBJ2-5, with TRBD1 matching over 7 bases. Losses at the gene ends were 1 base for V and 4 bases for J; bases not matched to a gene: 6. Germline V gene lookup returns CDR1 LGHDT and CDR2 YNNKEL (reference sequence). This CDR3 region has 15 residues. The CDR3 DNA reads as TGTGCCAGCAGCCAAGGGACAGGTTCTCTAGAGACCCAGTACTTC. This encodes CASSQGTGSLETQYF.

The chain has TRBV11-3 and TRBJ2-1, with D unclear. Germline V gene lookup returns CDR1 SGHNT and CDR2 YENEEA. The CDR3 totals 15 residues. Between the trimmed V and J ends, which lost 1 base and 5 bases, there was a span of 12 bases. CDR3 region: CASSLGQVLHNEQFF. The DNA for the CDR3 is TGTGCCAGCAGCTTAGGCCAGGTCCTCCACAATGAGCAGTTCTTC. Filled out from reference TRBV11-3 and TRBJ2-1, the complete variable domain reads EAGVVQSPRYKIIEKKQPVAFWCNPISGHNTLYWYLQNLGQGPELLIRYENEEAVDDSQLPKDRFSAERLKGVDSTLKIQPAELGDSAVYLCASSLGQVLHNEQFFGPGTRLTVL.

This clone was observed a handful of times. At the DNA level, this CDR3 is encoded by other sequences in the same sample as well. This sequence joins TRBV6-5 and TRBJ1-3; no clear D. Trimming took 2 bases from V and 1 from J, leaving 6 bases between them. Germline V gene data show CDR1 as MNHEY and CDR2 as SVGAGI. The CDR3 has 14 amino acids. In DNA form, the CDR3 reads TGTGCCAGCAGTTACAGTGGATCTGGAAACACCATATATTTT. Protein: CASSYSGSGNTIYF.

This sequence joins TRBV7-2 and TRBJ2-4, with D possibly TRBD1 on 7 matching bases. Per germline, CDR1 SGHTA and CDR2 FQGNSA. The CDR3 length is 15 residues. The V end lost 5 bases, the J end lost 8 bases, and 19 bases lay between the germline ends. In DNA, the CDR3 is TGTGCCAGCAGCGGTAGGGGTGGAGGGGGCTACATTCAGTACTTC. It translates to CASSGRGGGGYIQYF.

The chain recombines TRBV6-5 with TRBJ2-3, with a weak D call TRBD1 (6 bases). This CDR3 spans 14 amino acids. V lost 6 bases and J lost 5, with 15 bases in between. Germline V gene data show CDR1 as MNHEY and CDR2 as SVGAGI. DNA for the CDR3: TGTGCCAGCAGCACCAGGGGCCTGGTAGATACGCAGTATTTT. It codes for CASSTRGLVDTQYF.

CDR3 nucleotide sequence: TGTGCCTGGATACGGACGGACGGCAACTATGGCTACACCTTC. Its protein is CAWIRTDGNYGYTF. The rearrangement uses TRBV30 and TRBJ1-2, with D unclear. Germline lookup yields CDR1 GTSNPN and CDR2 SVGIG (reference sequence). This CDR3 is 14 amino acids long. Trimming pared 4 bases from V and 2 bases from J, leaving 14 bases between. Together with reference TRBV30 and TRBJ1-2, the CDR3 gives the full variable domain: SQTIHQWPATLVQPVGSPLSLECTVEGTSNPNLYWYRQAAGRGLQLLFYSVGIGQISSEVPQNLSASRPQDRQFILSSKKLLLSDSGFYLCAWIRTDGNYGYTFGSGTRLTVV.

The chain recombines TRBV11-3 with TRBJ2-3, with 13 positions matching TRBD2. The junction had 8 bases not matched to a gene; V was cut back by 5 bases and J by 9 bases. Germline V lookup: CDR1 SGHNT, CDR2 YENEEA. The CDR3 extends over 15 amino acids. DNA for the CDR3: TGTGCCAGCAGCCCGGGACTAGCGGGACCCCCCACGCAGTATTTT. Protein product: CASSPGLAGPPTQYF.